This TCR beta chain was captured by sequencing in a study of Ad26.COV2.S vaccination and SARS-CoV-2 variants. Study-level points and caveats: Placebo recipients trailed vaccine recipients in spike-specific TCR breadth.

This table comes from immunoSEQ multiplex PCR, and its TCRdb copy is limited to in-frame clones, with some not included. The data contain a few hundred thousand clones, roughly 85% of them singletons. Details on this clone: What it recognizes is unknown.

CDR1 SNHLY and CDR2 FYNNEI come from the germline V gene. With 7 bases removed from V and 7 bases from J, the gap between germline ends came to 19 bases. The CDR3 contains 14 residues. This sample's treatment: some 20 received Ad26.COV2.S at low or high dose, single or two shots; several received placebo; per-sample allocation not given. Samples came from day 63 after the first vaccine or placebo injection. The starting material was peripheral blood, obtained in a trial of Ad26.COV2.S vaccine versus placebo. The rearrangement links TRBV2 to TRBJ1-2; possible D gene TRBD1, 5 bases. The clonotype originates from a person between 18 and 60 years old who received the Ad26.COV2.S COVID-19 vaccine or a placebo. The CDR3 is CASILGAGQAGYTF. The CDR3 DNA follows: TGTGCCAGCATCCTCGGGGCCGGACAAGCTGGCTACACCTTC.